This is a list of T cell receptor beta chains from one sample in a study of blood T cells in healthy people across ages. One entry per CDR3 protein, called by TCRdb with MiXCR from the 5' RACE reads. Of approximately 770,000 distinct CDR3 sequences in the sample, roughly 50% were seen once. The material sequenced was blood. These receptors were obtained from a man aged 25-45 years in good health. CDR3s include the opening cysteine and the closing phenylalanine or tryptophan. The D gene is left open where the match is weak. A clone size is listed for some rows: how often the clone was seen (once, few, many), or a class if it is expanded.

v_call	j_call	d_call	clone_size	cdr3_nt	cdr3_aa
TRBV7-9	TRBJ2-1	TRBD1	.	TGTGCCAGCAGCCAAGGGGGCGGAAGGAGTGAGCAGTTCTTC	CASSQGGGRSEQFF
TRBV10-1	TRBJ2-4	TRBD1	.	TGCGCCAGGATTCCGGGACAGGGGCGATTAGCCAAAAACATTCAGTACTTC	CARIPGQGRLAKNIQYF
TRBV6-6	TRBJ2-3	TRBD1	.	TGTGCCAGCAAGATACAGGGGGGCGGTACGCAGTATTTT	CASKIQGGGTQYF
TRBV6-4	TRBJ1-2	TRBD1	few	TGTGCCAGCAGTGACGGGACAGGGGTGGATGGCTACACCTTC	CASSDGTGVDGYTF
TRBV4-1	TRBJ2-4	.	few	TGCGCCAGCAGCCAAGGTGTCGCGGTCAGGCTGGCCAAAAACATTCAGTACTTC	CASSQGVAVRLAKNIQYF
TRBV7-2	TRBJ2-7	.	once	TGTGCCAGCAGGCTAGTACCCAGGGAACCCCACGAGCAGTACTTC	CASRLVPREPHEQYF
TRBV12-3/TRBV12-4	TRBJ2-1	.	.	TGTGCCAGCGGGGAGACTAGAGGATCTGAGCAGTTCTTC	CASGETRGSEQFF
TRBV5-1	TRBJ2-6	.	.	TGCGCCAGCAGCCCAACGACAGACTCTATCTCTGGGGCCAACGTCCTGACTTTC	CASSPTTDSISGANVLTF
TRBV6-5	TRBJ2-1	.	.	TGTGCCAGCAGTTACTCCGGACCGCGCATTGAGCAGTTCTTC	CASSYSGPRIEQFF
TRBV29-1	TRBJ2-7	TRBD1	.	TGCAGCGTTGAGGTCCGACAGGGGGCCTACGAGCAGTACTTC	CSVEVRQGAYEQYF
TRBV25-1	TRBJ1-1	TRBD1	.	TGTGCCAGCAGGGGGACAGGGAACACTGAAGCTTTCTTT	CASRGTGNTEAFF
TRBV30	TRBJ2-1	TRBD2	.	TGTGCCTGGAGTCTCGGAGCGGGAGGAATCGAGCAGTTCTTC	CAWSLGAGGIEQFF
TRBV20-1	TRBJ2-1	.	.	TGCAGTGCTAAGCCCGCAGGGGCCGCCTACAATGAGCAGTTCTTC	CSAKPAGAAYNEQFF
TRBV5-1	TRBJ1-1	TRBD1	.	TGCGCCAGCAGCTTGGCCCCCGGACAGGGTAGCGCTTTCTTT	CASSLAPGQGSAFF
TRBV20-1	TRBJ2-4	.	once	TGCAGCCAGGGAGCGGTAGCCAAAAACATTCAGTACTTC	CSQGAVAKNIQYF
TRBV27	TRBJ2-7	.	.	TGTGCCAGCAGTTTATCTGGGGCGGAGAGCTCCTACGAGCAGTACTTC	CASSLSGAESSYEQYF
TRBV20-1	TRBJ2-7	.	.	TGCAGTGCCTCTTTTTTGGTCTACGAGCAGTACTTC	CSASFLVYEQYF
TRBV20-1	TRBJ2-7	.	.	TGCAGTGCTAGTTCCCAGGGGGGGCCCTCCTACGAGCAGTACTTC	CSASSQGGPSYEQYF
TRBV5-6	TRBJ2-7	.	once	TGTGCCAGCAGCTGGGGGGACGGGGAGCAGTACTTC	CASSWGDGEQYF
TRBV5-1	TRBJ2-1	.	.	TGCGCCAGCAGCTTCCGGGATCCCGTTTTGGATGAGCAGTTCTTC	CASSFRDPVLDEQFF
TRBV9	TRBJ2-1	TRBD1	.	TGTGCCAGCAGCGTAGCTGGGACAGGCAATGAGCAGTTCTTC	CASSVAGTGNEQFF
TRBV20-1	TRBJ2-3	.	.	TGCAGTGCTAGAGATCACCGGGACAACACAGATACGCAGTATTTT	CSARDHRDNTDTQYF
TRBV11-2	TRBJ2-1	.	.	TGTGCCAGCAGCCCTGAATCAAGCGGGTTAGGTAATGAGCAGTTCTTC	CASSPESSGLGNEQFF
TRBV14	TRBJ1-2	TRBD1	.	TGTGTCAGCAGCCGACGACCGGGACAGGGGGCGGGCGGCTACACCTTC	CVSSRRPGQGAGGYTF
TRBV7-9	TRBJ1-2	.	.	TGTGCCAGCAGCTCCAACCGGCAGGCCACTATGATTGGCTACACCTTC	CASSSNRQATMIGYTF
TRBV4-3	TRBJ2-7	.	few	TGCGCCAGCAGCCAAGATCAGGGGAGTTACGAGCAGTACTTC	CASSQDQGSYEQYF
TRBV12-3/TRBV12-4	TRBJ2-5	.	.	TGTGCCAGCAGTCCCGGACACGTCTGGTACTTC	CASSPGHVWYF
TRBV11-2	TRBJ2-7	.	.	TGTGCCAGCGCCTCGAGGGAAATGGACGAGCAGTACTTC	CASASREMDEQYF
TRBV3-1	TRBJ1-6	.	.	TGTGCCAGCAGCCTCAACAGTGGGAATTCACCCCTCCACTTT	CASSLNSGNSPLHF
TRBV5-6	TRBJ2-5	.	.	TGTGCCAGCAGCTTGCTGGAAGAGACCCAGTACTTC	CASSLLEETQYF
TRBV10-3	TRBJ2-1	.	once	TGTGCCATCAGTGAGCCAGGGGAGGACAATGAGCAGTTCTTC	CAISEPGEDNEQFF
TRBV15	TRBJ2-7	.	.	TGTGCCACCGGGTATCCTGAGCCCTACGAGCAGTACTTC	CATGYPEPYEQYF
TRBV7-2	TRBJ2-5	.	few	TGTGCCAGCAGCTCTGGCCTCATTGAGCAGTACTTC	CASSSGLIEQYF
TRBV28	TRBJ2-1	TRBD2	.	TGTGCCGGTAGACTAGCGGGAGTCAATGAGCAGTTCTTC	CAGRLAGVNEQFF
TRBV4-3	TRBJ2-1	.	.	TGCGCCAGCAGCCAAGATATCAGGGTTTTAGGCAATGAGCAGTTCTTC	CASSQDIRVLGNEQFF
TRBV2	TRBJ2-7	.	.	TGTGCCAGCAGTGATAGTAGCTGGAGAAACAATGAGCAGTACTTC	CASSDSSWRNNEQYF
TRBV29-1	TRBJ1-1	.	.	TGCAGCGTAAGGGGTTTGACTGAAGCTTTCTTT	CSVRGLTEAFF
TRBV7-6	TRBJ2-2	TRBD2	few	TGTGCCAGCAGACCACTAGCGGGGGGGCCTTCCGGGGAGCTGTTTTTT	CASRPLAGGPSGELFF
TRBV20-1	TRBJ1-3	.	.	TGCAGTGCTAGAAGCGAGGGTGGAAACACCATATATTTT	CSARSEGGNTIYF
TRBV12-3/TRBV12-4	TRBJ1-4	.	few	TGTGCCAGCAGTTATTTGAGTGAAAAACTGTTTTTT	CASSYLSEKLFF
TRBV12-3/TRBV12-4	TRBJ2-4	TRBD2	.	TGTGCCAGCAGTTTTAGGGAGGGCATTCAGTACTTC	CASSFREGIQYF
TRBV12-3/TRBV12-4	TRBJ2-1	TRBD2	few	TGTGCCAGCAGTTTAAGGCCGGGAGGGCAAGAGCAGTTCTTC	CASSLRPGGQEQFF
TRBV9	TRBJ2-1	TRBD2	many	TGTGCCAGCAGCGTAGGGGGGCGGACTAGCGGATACAATGAGCAGTTCTTC	CASSVGGRTSGYNEQFF
TRBV20-1	TRBJ2-3	TRBD2	once	TGCAGTGCTAGAGTGCCTAGCGGGAGTGGAGATACGCAGTATTTT	CSARVPSGSGDTQYF
TRBV5-1	TRBJ2-7	TRBD1	.	TGCGCCAGCAGCTTGGGCATCGCCGGGACAGGGTTATCTCAGCTCGTCGAGCAGTACTTC	CASSLGIAGTGLSQLVEQYF
TRBV18	TRBJ2-1	.	.	TGTGCCAGCTCAAGCCCAACTACTTACTCCTACAATGAGCAGTTCTTC	CASSSPTTYSYNEQFF
TRBV11-2	TRBJ2-1	.	few	TGTGCCAGCAGCTCCGGGGTGAGCTCCTACAATGAGCAGTTCTTC	CASSSGVSSYNEQFF
TRBV20-1	TRBJ2-3	TRBD2	.	TGCAGTGCAGCGGGACTAGCGGGATTAAATACGCAGTATTTT	CSAAGLAGLNTQYF
TRBV20-1	TRBJ1-6	.	.	TGCAGTGCTATCGGGGGCCCTTATAATTCACCCCTCCACTTT	CSAIGGPYNSPLHF
TRBV7-2	TRBJ2-7	TRBD2	.	TGTGCCAGCAGCTTGAGAAGCGGGAGTTGGTCCGAGCAGTACTTC	CASSLRSGSWSEQYF
TRBV5-4	TRBJ2-2	TRBD2	.	TGTGCCAGCAGCGGCGTAGCGGGGCGCGCTGAGGAGCTGTTTTTT	CASSGVAGRAEELFF